This TCR beta chain was captured in a study of T cell repertoires in cytomegalovirus infection. Overall study: Matching HLA type, along with CMV infection, was indicated by public TCR beta signatures. Findings and limits, study-wide: Accumulated public TCR beta family frequency recognized individuals carrying CMV together with the relevant HLA. The study found HLA-C-restricted CMV-specific TCR beta clonotypes dominating the ex vivo response.

One entry per CDR3 protein, called by TCRdb with MiXCR from the reads. The sample contains about 310,000 distinct CDR3 sequences, about a sixth of which appear only once. Of note for this clonotype: Its antigen is unidentified.

With 5 bases clipped from V and 9 bases from J, the junction kept 7 bases outside the gene matches. The CDR3 totals 14 residues. Germline loops: CDR1 MDHEN, CDR2 SYDVKM. This chain uses TRBV28 with TRBJ1-6, with 7 bases fitting TRBD1. The sequence derives from a human donor in good health (CMV status not recorded). Some clones in this sample may be carry-over from other donors' samples. The sample consisted of PBMCs. The CDR3 loop is CASSPSTGFSPLHF. CDR3 sequence (DNA): TGTGCCAGCAGTCCATCGACAGGGTTTTCACCCCTCCACTTT.